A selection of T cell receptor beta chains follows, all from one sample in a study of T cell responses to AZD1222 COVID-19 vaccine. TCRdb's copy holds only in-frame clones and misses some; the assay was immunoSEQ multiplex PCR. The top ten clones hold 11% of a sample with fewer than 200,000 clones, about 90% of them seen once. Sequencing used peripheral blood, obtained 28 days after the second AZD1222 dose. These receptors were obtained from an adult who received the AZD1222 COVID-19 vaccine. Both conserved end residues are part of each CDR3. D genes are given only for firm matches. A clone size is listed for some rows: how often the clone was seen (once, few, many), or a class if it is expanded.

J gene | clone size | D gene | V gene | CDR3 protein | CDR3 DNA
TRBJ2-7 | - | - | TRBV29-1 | CSGKDATYEQYF | TGCAGCGGAAAGGATGCGACCTACGAGCAGTACTTC
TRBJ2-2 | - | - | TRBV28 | CASSWSRAGTGELFF | TGTGCCAGCAGTTGGTCCAGGGCGGGGACCGGGGAGCTGTTTTTT
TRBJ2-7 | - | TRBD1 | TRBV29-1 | CSVYTGGREQYF | TGCAGCGTTTATACAGGGGGCAGGGAGCAGTACTTC
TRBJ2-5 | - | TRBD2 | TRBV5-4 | CASSLLAGEETQYF | TGTGCCAGCAGCCTTCTAGCGGGCGAAGAGACCCAGTACTTC
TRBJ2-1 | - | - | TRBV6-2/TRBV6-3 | CASSRGTAYNEQFF | TGTGCCAGCAGCCGGGGGACAGCCTACAATGAGCAGTTCTTC
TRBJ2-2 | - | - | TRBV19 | CASSISGSGELFF | TGTGCCAGTAGTATTTCCGGTTCCGGGGAGCTGTTTTTT
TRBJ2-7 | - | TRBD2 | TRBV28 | CASSRAGESSYEQYF | TGTGCCAGCAGTCGAGCGGGGGAGAGCTCCTACGAGCAGTACTTC
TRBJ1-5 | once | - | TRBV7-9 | CASSQKNENQPQHF | TGTGCCAGCAGCCAAAAGAACGAAAATCAGCCCCAGCATTTT
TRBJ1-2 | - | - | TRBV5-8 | CASSLGQVLNYGYTF | TGTGCCAGCAGCTTGGGACAGGTCCTTAACTATGGCTACACCTTC
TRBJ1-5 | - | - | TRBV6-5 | CASTRDINQPQHF | TGTGCCAGCACCCGGGATATCAATCAGCCCCAGCATTTT
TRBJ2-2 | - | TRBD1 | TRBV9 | CASSGSNRGSNTGELFF | TGTGCCAGCAGCGGAAGTAACAGGGGAAGTAACACCGGGGAGCTGTTTTTT
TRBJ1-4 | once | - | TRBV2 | CASAGLTTNEKLFF | TGTGCCAGCGCGGGATTGACAACTAATGAAAAACTGTTTTTT
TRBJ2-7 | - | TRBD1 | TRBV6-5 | CASRGVRGRPYEQYF | TGTGCCAGCAGGGGGGTTAGGGGGCGCCCCTACGAGCAGTACTTC
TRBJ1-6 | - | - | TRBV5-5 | CASSFGSSYNSPLHF | TGTGCCAGCAGCTTCGGCAGCTCCTATAATTCACCCCTCCACTTT